Listed here are 19 T cell receptor beta chains from one sample, sequenced in a study of T cell responses to AZD1222 COVID-19 vaccine. TCRdb's table, derived via immunoSEQ multiplex PCR, lists solely in-frame clones and lacks some. The sample shows 75,000 to 95,000 clones, 90% of them seen only once. The starting material was peripheral blood, obtained on day 0 of AZD1222 vaccination. These receptors were taken from an adult in good health.

The V and J genes are TRBV19 and TRBJ1-1; D is uncertain. Germline V gene lookup returns CDR1 LNHDA and CDR2 SQIVND (reference sequence). Trimming took 4 bases from V and 3 from J, leaving 3 bases between them. The CDR3 has 11 amino acids. The chain's CDR3 is CASSTYTEAFF. CDR3 in DNA: TGTGCCAGTAGTACCTACACTGAAGCTTTCTTT. The full variable domain, completed using reference TRBV19 and TRBJ1-1, is DGGITQSPKYLFRKEGQNVTLSCEQNLNHDAMYWYRQDPGQGLRLIYYSQIVNDFQKGDIAEGYSVSREKKESFPLTVTSAQKNPTAFYLCASSTYTEAFFGQGTRLTVV.

The chain couples TRBV30 to TRBJ1-5, with D perhaps TRBD1 (6 bases). Trimming stripped 0 bases from V and 7 bases from J, with 13 bases between. The CDR3 is made up of 14 amino acids. The V gene's germline CDR1 is GTSNPN and CDR2 SVGIG (reference sequence). For the CDR3, the DNA is TGTGCCTGGAGTGTAAGGGGGGCCAGGCAGCCCCAGCATTTT. Protein sequence: CAWSVRGARQPQHF. Full variable domain (missing parts from reference TRBV30 and TRBJ1-5): SQTIHQWPATLVQPVGSPLSLECTVEGTSNPNLYWYRQAAGRGLQLLFYSVGIGQISSEVPQNLSASRPQDRQFILSSKKLLLSDSGFYLCAWSVRGARQPQHFGDGTRLSIL.

The CDR3 DNA sequence: TGTGCCAGCGGACCGGGCAGGATCGGGACTAGCGGGGGAGATACGCAGTATTTT. Its protein product is CASGPGRIGTSGGDTQYF. This rearrangement joins TRBV11-2 to TRBJ2-3, with 14 bases that match TRBD2. CDR1 is SGHAT, CDR2 FQNNGV, per germline. This CDR3 is 18 amino acids long. The V gene end was trimmed by 8 bases and the J gene end by 5 bases; junction bases not matched to a gene: 15. The full variable domain, completed using reference TRBV11-2 and TRBJ2-3, is EAGVAQSPRYKIIEKRQSVAFWCNPISGHATLYWYQQILGQGPKLLIQFQNNGVVDDSQLPKDRFSAERLKGVDSTLKIQPAKLEDSAVYLCASGPGRIGTSGGDTQYFGPGTRLTVL.

This chain connects TRBV5-1 to TRBJ2-2; the D gene could be TRBD1 or TRBD2 (5 bases each). The germline V gene has CDR1 SGHRS and CDR2 YFSETQ. CDR3 length: 15 residues. V gave up 4 bases and J gave up 2 bases, with 12 bases separating them. CDR3 region: CASSTGTPNTGELFF. In DNA form, the CDR3 reads TGCGCCAGCAGCACCGGGACCCCAAACACCGGGGAGCTGTTTTTT.

This clone has just one count. The chain has TRBV5-5 and TRBJ2-2; D possibly corresponds to TRBD2 (5 bases). CDR1 and CDR2 from the germline V gene are SGHKS and YYEKEE (reference sequence). V lost 6 bases and J 0 bases, leaving 9 bases between the germline ends. The CDR3 is made up of 14 amino acids. The CDR3 reads CASTPRANTGELFF. For the CDR3, the DNA is TGTGCCAGCACTCCGCGGGCGAACACCGGGGAGCTGTTTTTT.

The chain is built from TRBV18 and TRBJ2-2, with D maybe TRBD2 (6 bases). This CDR3 contains 13 residues. The germline V and J ends were trimmed by 6 bases and 7 bases, with 12 bases remaining between them. CDR1 is KGHSH, CDR2 LQKENI, per germline. The CDR3 sequence: CASSDGSGGELFF. In nucleotides, the CDR3 is TGTGCCAGCTCCGACGGGAGTGGCGGGGAGCTGTTTTTT.

V gene TRBV6-2 or TRBV6-3 combines with J gene TRBJ2-5; D is unclear. CDR3 size: 16 residues. The germline gives CDR1 MNHEY, CDR2 SVGEGT. Trimming left V 3 bases short and J 3 bases short, with 17 bases between. CDR3 nucleotide sequence: TGTGCCAGCAGTTATTCTCTAAGGGATCTAGAAGAGACCCAGTACTTC. As protein: CASSYSLRDLEETQYF.

V gene TRBV6-6 combines with J gene TRBJ2-7; 10 nucleotides align to TRBD2. The CDR3 is 15 amino acids. Losses at the gene ends were 5 bases for V and 4 bases for J; bases not matched to a gene: 8. The germline gives CDR1 MNHNY, CDR2 SVGAGI (reference sequence). CDR3 bases: TGTGCCAGCAGTCCCCCTAGCGGGAGCGTGTACGAGCAGTACTTC. It codes for CASSPPSGSVYEQYF.

V gene TRBV29-1 combines with J gene TRBJ1-2, with D possibly TRBD1 on 5 matching bases. Germline CDR1 reads SQVTM; CDR2 reads ANQGSEA. Trimming shortened V by 4 bases and J by 6 bases, and 9 bases separated the two germline ends. The CDR3 runs 11 residues. CDR3: CSVGRADGYTF. The CDR3, as DNA: TGCAGCGTTGGCAGGGCGGATGGCTACACCTTC.

The chain couples TRBV19 to TRBJ1-5; D perhaps matches TRBD1 (6 bases). V was shortened by 6 bases and J by 6 bases, with 12 bases between the two germline ends. The CDR3 has 13 amino acids. Per germline, CDR1 LNHDA and CDR2 SQIVND (reference sequence). The CDR3 loop is CASSTGSGQPQHF. CDR3 sequence (DNA): TGTGCCAGTAGCACAGGGAGTGGTCAGCCCCAGCATTTT.

V and J are TRBV12-5 and TRBJ2-3; no reliable D call. The ends were cut back, 5 bases at V and 6 bases at J, with 12 bases in the middle. Per the germline V gene, CDR1 is LGHNT and CDR2 is FRNRAP. There are 13 residues in the CDR3. In DNA form, the CDR3 reads TGTGCTAGTGGTACAGAGGCAACGGATACGCAGTATTTT. Translating it yields CASGTEATDTQYF.

The V and J genes are TRBV5-6 and TRBJ1-6; the match to TRBD1 covers 9 bases. The CDR3 is 17 residues long. The V gene end was trimmed by 2 bases and the J gene end by 5 bases; junction bases not matched to a gene: 8. CDR1 SGHDT and CDR2 YYEEEE come from the germline V gene. This CDR3 reads CASSFSGTGLNNSPLHF. The CDR3 coding sequence is TGTGCCAGCAGCTTTTCCGGGACAGGGCTCAATAATTCACCCCTCCACTTT.

In its sample, this clone was seen once. The chain recombines TRBV29-1 with TRBJ2-5, with D perhaps matching TRBD1 or TRBD2 (5 bases each). V lost 6 bases and J lost 5, with 13 bases in between. CDR1 and CDR2 from the germline V gene are SQVTM and ANQGSEA. The CDR3 spans 12 residues. The CDR3 DNA follows: TGCAGCGTAGTAGGGACCGACGAGACCCAGTACTTC. Translating gives CSVVGTDETQYF.

The chain carries TRBV30 and TRBJ1-1; D unclear. V was shortened by 5 bases and J by 5 bases, with 9 bases between the two germline ends. The CDR3 runs 11 residues. In germline, CDR1 is GTSNPN, CDR2 SVGIG (reference sequence). The CDR3 loop is CAWSIETEAFF. The CDR3 DNA follows: TGTGCCTGGTCGATAGAGACTGAAGCTTTCTTT. Together with reference TRBV30 and TRBJ1-1, the CDR3 gives the full variable domain: SQTIHQWPATLVQPVGSPLSLECTVEGTSNPNLYWYRQAAGRGLQLLFYSVGIGQISSEVPQNLSASRPQDRQFILSSKKLLLSDSGFYLCAWSIETEAFFGQGTRLTVV.

The rearrangement links TRBV3-1 (or the pseudogene TRBV3-2) to TRBJ2-1, with 9 bases identical to TRBD1. The ends lost 5 bases at V and 3 bases at J; junction bases unmatched: 8. The CDR3 sequence is 16 residues long. Germline lookup yields CDR1 LGHDT and CDR2 YNNKEL (reference sequence). DNA for the CDR3: TGTGCCAGCAGCTTCCCGGGACAGGGCTTCTACAATGAGCAGTTCTTC. This gives the protein CASSFPGQGFYNEQFF.

The V gene is TRBV6-5, the J gene TRBJ2-1; 8 bases line up with TRBD1. CDR1 and CDR2 (germline): MNHEY, SVGAGI. The CDR3 spans 14 residues. The V segment lost 6 bases and the J segment 4 bases; nucleotides outside the gene matches: 5. CDR3 sequence (DNA): TGTGCCAGCAGCCCCGGGACAGGATACAATGAGCAGTTCTTC. This translates into CASSPGTGYNEQFF.

The gene calls are TRBV30 and TRBJ1-1, with a weak D call TRBD1 (6 bases). The germline V gene encodes CDR1 GTSNPN and CDR2 SVGIG (reference sequence). The germline V and J ends were trimmed by 2 bases and 6 bases, with 16 bases remaining between them. This CDR3 comprises 14 residues. In nucleotides, the CDR3 is TGTGCCTGGAGTTTAGGGGGGTCCAACCCTGAAGCTTTCTTT. Its translation is CAWSLGGSNPEAFF.

This clone has a single count. The V gene is TRBV11-2, the J gene TRBJ2-7, with D maybe TRBD2 (6 bases). This CDR3 region has 16 residues. The V end lost 5 bases, the J end lost 0 bases, and 17 bases lay between the germline ends. The V gene's germline CDR1 is SGHAT and CDR2 FQNNGV. CDR3 protein: CASSPVGRRGSYEQYF. The CDR3 DNA reads as TGTGCCAGCAGCCCAGTGGGGAGGAGGGGCTCCTACGAGCAGTACTTC.

The V call is TRBV7-2, the J call TRBJ2-7; 16 bases fit TRBD2. CDR3 size: 16 residues. Germline V gene data show CDR1 as SGHTA and CDR2 as FQGNSA. The V segment lost 2 bases and the J segment 6 bases; nucleotides outside the gene matches: 4. DNA for the CDR3: TGTGCCAGCAGCTTAAGCGGGACTAGCGGGAGGGCCGAGCAGTACTTC. Its translation is CASSLSGTSGRAEQYF.